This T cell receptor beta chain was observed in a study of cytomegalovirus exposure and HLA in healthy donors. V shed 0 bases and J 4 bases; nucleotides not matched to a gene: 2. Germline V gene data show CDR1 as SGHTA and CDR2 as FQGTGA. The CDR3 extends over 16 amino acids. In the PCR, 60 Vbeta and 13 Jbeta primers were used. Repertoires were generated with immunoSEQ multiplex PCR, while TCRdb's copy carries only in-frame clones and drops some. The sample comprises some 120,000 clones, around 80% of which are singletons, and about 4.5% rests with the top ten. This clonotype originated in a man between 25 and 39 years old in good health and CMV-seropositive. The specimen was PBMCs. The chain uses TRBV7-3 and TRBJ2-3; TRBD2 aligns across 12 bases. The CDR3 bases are TGTGCCAGCAGCTTAACAGCTAGCGGGGGGGCAGATACGCAGTATTTT. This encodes CASSLTASGGADTQYF.